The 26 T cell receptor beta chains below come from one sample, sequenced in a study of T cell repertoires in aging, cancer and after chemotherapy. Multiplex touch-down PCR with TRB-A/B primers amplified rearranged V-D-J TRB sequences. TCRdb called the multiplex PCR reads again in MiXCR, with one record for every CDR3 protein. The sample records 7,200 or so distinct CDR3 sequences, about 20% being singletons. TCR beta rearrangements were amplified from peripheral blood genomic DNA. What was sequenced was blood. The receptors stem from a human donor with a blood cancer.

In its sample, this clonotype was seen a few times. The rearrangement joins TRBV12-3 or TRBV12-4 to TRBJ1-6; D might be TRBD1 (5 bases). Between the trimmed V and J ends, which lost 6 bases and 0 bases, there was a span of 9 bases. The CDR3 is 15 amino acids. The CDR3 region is CASRGGNSYNSPLHF. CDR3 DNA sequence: TGTGCCAGCAGGGGGGGGAACTCCTATAATTCACCCCTCCACTTT.

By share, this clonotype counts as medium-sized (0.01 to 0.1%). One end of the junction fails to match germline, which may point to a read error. CDR3 protein: CASSGGLAFGAPYPPLF. Written as DNA, the CDR3 is TGTGCCAGCAGCGGGGGACTAGCTTTCGGGGCCCCTTACCCACCGCTCTTC. The gene calls are TRBV27 and TRBJ2-1; 9 bases match TRBD2. CDR3 length: 17 amino acids. The germline V gene has CDR1 MNHEY and CDR2 SMNVEV (reference sequence).

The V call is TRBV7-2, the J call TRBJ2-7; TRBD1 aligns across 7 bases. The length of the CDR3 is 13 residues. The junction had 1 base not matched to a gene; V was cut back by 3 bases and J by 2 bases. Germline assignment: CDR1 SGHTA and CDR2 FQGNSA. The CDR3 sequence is CASSLGQPYEQYF. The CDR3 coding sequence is TGTGCCAGCAGCTTGGGACAGCCCTACGAGCAGTACTTC.

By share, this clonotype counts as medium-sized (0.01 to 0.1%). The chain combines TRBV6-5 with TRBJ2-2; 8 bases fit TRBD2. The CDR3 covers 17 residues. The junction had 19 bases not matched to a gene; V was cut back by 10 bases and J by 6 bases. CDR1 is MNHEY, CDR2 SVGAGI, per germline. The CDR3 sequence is CAILSSGTRSGAGELFF. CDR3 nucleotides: TGTGCCATCCTCTCCTCCGGGACTAGATCTGGTGCCGGGGAGCTGTTTTTT.

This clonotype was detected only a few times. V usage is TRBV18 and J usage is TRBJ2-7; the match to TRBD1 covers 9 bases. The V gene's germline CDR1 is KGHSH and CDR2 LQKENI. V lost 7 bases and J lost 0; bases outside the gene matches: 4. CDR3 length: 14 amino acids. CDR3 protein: CASFKGQGSYEQYF. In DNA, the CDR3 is TGTGCCAGCTTCAAGGGACAGGGCTCCTACGAGCAGTACTTC. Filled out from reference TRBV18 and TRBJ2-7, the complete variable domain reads NAGVMQNPRHLVRRRGQEARLRCSPMKGHSHVYWYRQLPEEGLKFMVYLQKENIIDESGMPKERFSAEFPKEGPSILRIQQVVRGDSAAYFCASFKGQGSYEQYFGPGTRLTVT.

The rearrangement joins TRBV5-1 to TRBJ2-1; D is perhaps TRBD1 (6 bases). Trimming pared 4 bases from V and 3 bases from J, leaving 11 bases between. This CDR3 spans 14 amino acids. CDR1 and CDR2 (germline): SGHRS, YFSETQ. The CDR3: CASSLQDSYNEQFF. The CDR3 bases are TGCGCCAGCAGCCTCCAGGACAGCTACAATGAGCAGTTCTTC.

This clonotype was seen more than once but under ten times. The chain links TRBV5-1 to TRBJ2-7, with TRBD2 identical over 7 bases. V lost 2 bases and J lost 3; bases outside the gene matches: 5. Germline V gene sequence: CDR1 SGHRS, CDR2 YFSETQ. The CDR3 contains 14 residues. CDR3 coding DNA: TGCGCCAGCAGCTTCGGACTAGGTAACTACGAGCAGTACTTC. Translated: CASSFGLGNYEQYF.

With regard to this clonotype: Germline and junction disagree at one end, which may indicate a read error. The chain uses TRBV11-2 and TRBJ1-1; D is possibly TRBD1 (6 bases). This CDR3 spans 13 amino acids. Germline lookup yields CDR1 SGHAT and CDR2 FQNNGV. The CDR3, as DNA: TGTGCCAGCAGCTTAGAGGGGGACACAGAAGCTTTCTTT. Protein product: CASSLEGDTEAFF.

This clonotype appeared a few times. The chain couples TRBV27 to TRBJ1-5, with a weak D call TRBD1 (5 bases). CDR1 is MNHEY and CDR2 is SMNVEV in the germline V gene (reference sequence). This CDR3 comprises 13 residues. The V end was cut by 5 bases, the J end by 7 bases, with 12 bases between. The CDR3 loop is CASSPRRDQPQHF. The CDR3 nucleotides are TGTGCCAGCAGTCCACGACGGGACCAGCCCCAGCATTTT.

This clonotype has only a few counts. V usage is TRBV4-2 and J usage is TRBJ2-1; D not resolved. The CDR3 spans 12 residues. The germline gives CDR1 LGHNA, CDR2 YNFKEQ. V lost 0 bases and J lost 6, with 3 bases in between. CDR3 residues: CASSQEGNEQFF. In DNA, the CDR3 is TGTGCCAGCAGCCAAGAGGGCAATGAGCAGTTCTTC.

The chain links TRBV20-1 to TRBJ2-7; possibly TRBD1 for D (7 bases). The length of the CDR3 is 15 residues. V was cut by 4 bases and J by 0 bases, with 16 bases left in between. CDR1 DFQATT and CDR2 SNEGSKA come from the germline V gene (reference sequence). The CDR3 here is CSANVPGGLSYEQYF. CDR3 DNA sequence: TGCAGTGCTAACGTCCCAGGGGGACTCTCCTACGAGCAGTACTTC.

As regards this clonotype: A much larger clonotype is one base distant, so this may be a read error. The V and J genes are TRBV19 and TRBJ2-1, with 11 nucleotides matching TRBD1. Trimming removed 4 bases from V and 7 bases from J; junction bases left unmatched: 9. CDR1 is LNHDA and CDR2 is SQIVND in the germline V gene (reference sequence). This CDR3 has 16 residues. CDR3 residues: CASSNPGQGVVNEQFF. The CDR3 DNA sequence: TGTGCCAGTAGTAACCCGGGACAGGGGGTCGTGAATGAGCAGTTCTTC.

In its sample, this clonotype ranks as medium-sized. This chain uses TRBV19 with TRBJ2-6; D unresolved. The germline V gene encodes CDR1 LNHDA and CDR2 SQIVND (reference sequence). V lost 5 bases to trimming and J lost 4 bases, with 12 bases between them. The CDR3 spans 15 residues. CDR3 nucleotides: TGTGCCAGTAGTCCCCTGGAGTTCGGGGCCAACGTCCTGACTTTC. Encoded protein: CASSPLEFGANVLTF.

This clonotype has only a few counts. The CDR3 nucleotides read TGTGCCAGCAGTTACTCGACGCTCGCCGAAGCTTTCTTT. Protein sequence: CASSYSTLAEAFF. V is TRBV6-5 and J is TRBJ1-1; D call uncertain. The CDR3 is made up of 13 amino acids. With 0 bases removed from V and 8 bases from J, the gap between germline ends came to 10 bases. The germline CDR1 and CDR2 sequences are MNHEY and SVGAGI.

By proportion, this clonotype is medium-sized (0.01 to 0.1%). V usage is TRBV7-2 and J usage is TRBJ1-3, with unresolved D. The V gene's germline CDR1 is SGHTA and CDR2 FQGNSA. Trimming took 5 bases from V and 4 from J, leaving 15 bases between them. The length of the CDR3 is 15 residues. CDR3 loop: CASSLNRAVGNTIYF. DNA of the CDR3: TGTGCCAGCAGCCTAAATAGGGCAGTCGGAAACACCATATATTTT. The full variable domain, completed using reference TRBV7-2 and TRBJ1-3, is GAGVSQSPSNKVTEKGKDVELRCDPISGHTALYWYRQSLGQGLEFLIYFQGNSAPDKSGLPSDRFSAERTGGSVSTLTIQRTQQEDSAVYLCASSLNRAVGNTIYFGEGSWLTVV.

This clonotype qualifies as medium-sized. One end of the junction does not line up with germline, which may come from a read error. The CDR3 sequence is CASSPRGLAAETQYF. The CDR3 DNA follows: TGTGCCAGCTCCCCACGGGGACTAGCGGCAGAGACCCAGTACTTC. The rearrangement uses TRBV18 and TRBJ2-5; 11 positions agree with TRBD2. Germline-derived CDR1 and CDR2 are KGHSH and LQKENI. The CDR3 is 15 residues long.

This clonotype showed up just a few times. In DNA form, the CDR3 reads TGTGCCAGCAGTCCCGGGACAGGAGCGGCACCCGAAGCTTTCTTT. As protein: CASSPGTGAAPEAFF. The J gene is TRBJ1-1, the V gene TRBV6-2 or TRBV6-3, with TRBD1 matching 8 bases. The CDR3 totals 15 residues. V shed 5 bases, J shed 8 bases, and the junction held 13 bases outside the gene matches. Germline CDR1 reads MNHEY; CDR2 reads SVGEGT.

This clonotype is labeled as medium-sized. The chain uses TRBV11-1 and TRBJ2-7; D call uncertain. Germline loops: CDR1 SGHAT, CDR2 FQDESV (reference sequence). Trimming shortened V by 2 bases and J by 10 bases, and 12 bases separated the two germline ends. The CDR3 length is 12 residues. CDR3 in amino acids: CASSLNSPEQYF. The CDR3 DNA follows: TGTGCCAGCAGCTTAAATTCGCCAGAACAGTACTTC. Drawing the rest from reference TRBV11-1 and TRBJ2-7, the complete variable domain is EAEVAQSPRYKITEKSQAVAFWCDPISGHATLYWYRQILGQGPELLVQFQDESVVDDSQLPKDRFSAERLKGVDSTLKIQPAELGDSAMYLCASSLNSPEQYFGPGTRLTVT.

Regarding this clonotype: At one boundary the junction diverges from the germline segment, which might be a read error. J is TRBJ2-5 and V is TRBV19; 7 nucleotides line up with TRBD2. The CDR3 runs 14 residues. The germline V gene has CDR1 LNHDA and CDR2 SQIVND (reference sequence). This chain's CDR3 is CASSRRGGEETQYF. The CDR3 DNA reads TGTGCCAGCAGTAGACGGGGAGGGGAAGAGACCCAGTACTTC.

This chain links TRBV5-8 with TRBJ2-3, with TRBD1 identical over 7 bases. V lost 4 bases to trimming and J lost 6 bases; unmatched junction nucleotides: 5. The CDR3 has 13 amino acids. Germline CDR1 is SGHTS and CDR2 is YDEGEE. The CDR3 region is CASSVGQVDTQYF. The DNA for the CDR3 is TGTGCCAGCAGCGTCGGACAGGTCGATACGCAGTATTTT.

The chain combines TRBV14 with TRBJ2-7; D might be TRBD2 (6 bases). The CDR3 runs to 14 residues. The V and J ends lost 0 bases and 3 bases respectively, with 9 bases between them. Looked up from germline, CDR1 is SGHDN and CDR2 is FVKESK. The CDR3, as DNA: TGTGCCAGCAGCCAAGATCTGACTAGCTACGAGCAGTACTTC. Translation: CASSQDLTSYEQYF.

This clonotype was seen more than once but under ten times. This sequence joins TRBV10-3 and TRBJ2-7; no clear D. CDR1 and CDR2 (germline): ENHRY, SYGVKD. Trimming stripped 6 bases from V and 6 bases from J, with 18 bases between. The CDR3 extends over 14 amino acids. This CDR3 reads CAISPGPDPSEQYF. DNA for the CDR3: TGTGCCATCAGCCCCGGGCCCGACCCTAGCGAGCAGTACTTC.

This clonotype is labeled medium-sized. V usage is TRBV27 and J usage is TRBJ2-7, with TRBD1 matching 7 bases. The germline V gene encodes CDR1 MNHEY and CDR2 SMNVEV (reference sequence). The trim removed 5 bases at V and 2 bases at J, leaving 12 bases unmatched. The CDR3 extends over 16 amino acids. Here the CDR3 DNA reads TGTGCCAGCAGTCCCTCTTCCGGGACAGCCCCCTACGAGCAGTACTTC. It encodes CASSPSSGTAPYEQYF.

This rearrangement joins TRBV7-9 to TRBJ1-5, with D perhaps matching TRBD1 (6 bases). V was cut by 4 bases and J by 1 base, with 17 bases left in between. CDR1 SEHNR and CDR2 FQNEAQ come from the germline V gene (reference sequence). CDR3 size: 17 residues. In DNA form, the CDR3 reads TGTGCCAGCAGCTATTGGGGGGGGCAGGGGAGCAATCAGCCCCAGCATTTT. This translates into CASSYWGGQGSNQPQHF. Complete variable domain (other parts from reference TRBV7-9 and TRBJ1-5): DTGVSQNPRHKITKRGQNVTFRCDPISEHNRLYWYRQTLGQGPEFLTYFQNEAQLEKSRLLSDRFSAERPKGSFSTLEIQRTEQGDSAMYLCASSYWGGQGSNQPQHFGDGTRLSIL.

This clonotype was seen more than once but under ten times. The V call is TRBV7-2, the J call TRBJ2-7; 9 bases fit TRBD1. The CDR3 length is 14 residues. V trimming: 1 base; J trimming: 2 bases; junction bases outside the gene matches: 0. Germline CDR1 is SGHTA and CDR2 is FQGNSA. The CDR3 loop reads CASSLGTGAYEQYF. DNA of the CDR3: TGTGCCAGCAGCTTAGGGACAGGGGCCTACGAGCAGTACTTC.

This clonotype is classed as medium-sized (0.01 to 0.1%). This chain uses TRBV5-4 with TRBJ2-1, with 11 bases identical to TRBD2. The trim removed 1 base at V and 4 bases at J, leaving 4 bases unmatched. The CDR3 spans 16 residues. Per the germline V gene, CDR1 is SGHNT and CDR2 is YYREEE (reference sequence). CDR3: CASSLPGLAVYNEQFF. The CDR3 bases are TGTGCCAGCAGCTTGCCGGGACTAGCGGTTTACAATGAGCAGTTCTTC. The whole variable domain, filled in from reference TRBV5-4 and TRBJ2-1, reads ETGVTQSPTHLIKTRGQQVTLRCSSQSGHNTVSWYQQALGQGPQFIFQYYREEENGRGNFPPRFSGLQFPNYSSELNVNALELDDSALYLCASSLPGLAVYNEQFFGPGTRLTVL.